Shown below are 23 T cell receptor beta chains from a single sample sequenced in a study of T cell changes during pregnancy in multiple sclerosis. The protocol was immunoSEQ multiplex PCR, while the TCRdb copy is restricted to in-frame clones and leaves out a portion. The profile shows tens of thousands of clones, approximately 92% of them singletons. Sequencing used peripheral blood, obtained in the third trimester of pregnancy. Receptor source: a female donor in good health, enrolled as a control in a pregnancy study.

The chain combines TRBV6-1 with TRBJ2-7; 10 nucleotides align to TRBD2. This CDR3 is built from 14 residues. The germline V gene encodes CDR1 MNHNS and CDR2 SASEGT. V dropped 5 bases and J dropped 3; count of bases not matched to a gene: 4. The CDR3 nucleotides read TGTGCCAGCAGTAGGACTAGCGGTAACTACGAGCAGTACTTC. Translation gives CASSRTSGNYEQYF.

DNA for the CDR3: TGTGCCACCCGCCCCACTAGCGAGAACACCGGGGAGCTGTTTTTT. The encoded protein is CATRPTSENTGELFF. V and J are TRBV28 and TRBJ2-2; TRBD2 agrees at 7 bases. Germline V gene sequence: CDR1 MDHEN, CDR2 SYDVKM. V lost 10 bases, J lost 1 base, and 9 bases stayed unmatched. This CDR3 is 15 amino acids long.

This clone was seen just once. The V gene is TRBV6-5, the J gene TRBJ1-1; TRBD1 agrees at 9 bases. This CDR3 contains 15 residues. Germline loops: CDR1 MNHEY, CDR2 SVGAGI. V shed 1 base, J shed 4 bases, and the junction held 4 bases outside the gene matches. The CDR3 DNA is TGTGCCAGCAGTTACTTTGGGACAGGGCCCACTGAAGCTTTCTTT. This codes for CASSYFGTGPTEAFF.

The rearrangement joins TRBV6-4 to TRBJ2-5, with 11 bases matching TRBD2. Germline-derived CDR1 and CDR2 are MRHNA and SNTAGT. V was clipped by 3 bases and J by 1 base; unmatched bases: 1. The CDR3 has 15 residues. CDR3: CASSEGTSGQETQYF. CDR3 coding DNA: TGTGCCAGCAGTGAGGGGACTAGCGGCCAAGAGACCCAGTACTTC.

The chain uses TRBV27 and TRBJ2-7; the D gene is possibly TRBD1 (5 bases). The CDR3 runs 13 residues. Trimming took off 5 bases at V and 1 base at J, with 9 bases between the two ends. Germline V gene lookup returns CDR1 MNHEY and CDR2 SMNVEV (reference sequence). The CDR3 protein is CASSETVSYEQYF. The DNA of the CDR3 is TGTGCCAGCAGTGAGACAGTATCCTACGAGCAGTACTTC.

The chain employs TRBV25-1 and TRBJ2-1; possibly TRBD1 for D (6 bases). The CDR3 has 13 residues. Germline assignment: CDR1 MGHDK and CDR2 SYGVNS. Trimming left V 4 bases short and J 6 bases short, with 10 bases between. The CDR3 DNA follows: TGTGCCAGCAGTGTCCACAGGGTCAATGAGCAGTTCTTC. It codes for CASSVHRVNEQFF.

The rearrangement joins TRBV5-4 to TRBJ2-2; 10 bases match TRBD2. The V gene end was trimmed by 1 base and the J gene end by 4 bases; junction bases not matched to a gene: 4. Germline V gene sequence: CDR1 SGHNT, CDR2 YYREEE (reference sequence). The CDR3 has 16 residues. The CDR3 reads CASSLRLAGRTGELFF. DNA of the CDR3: TGTGCCAGCAGCTTGCGACTAGCGGGCCGCACCGGGGAGCTGTTTTTT.

The chain's CDR3 is CASSGMTGGSGNTIYF. Written as DNA, the CDR3 is TGCGCCAGCAGCGGAATGACAGGGGGTTCTGGAAACACCATATATTTT. V gene TRBV5-1 combines with J gene TRBJ1-3; 9 bases line up with TRBD1. This CDR3 spans 16 amino acids. Trimming took 4 bases from V and 1 from J; bases not matched to a gene: 6. CDR1 and CDR2 from the germline V gene are SGHRS and YFSETQ.

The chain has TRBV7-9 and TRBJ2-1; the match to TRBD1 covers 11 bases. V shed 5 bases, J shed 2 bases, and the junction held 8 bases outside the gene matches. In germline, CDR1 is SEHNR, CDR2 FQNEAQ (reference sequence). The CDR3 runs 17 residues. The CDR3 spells CASSNRDRGVPYNEQFF. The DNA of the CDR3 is TGTGCCAGCAGCAACCGGGACAGGGGGGTCCCCTACAATGAGCAGTTCTTC. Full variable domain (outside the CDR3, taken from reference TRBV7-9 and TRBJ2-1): DTGVSQNPRHKITKRGQNVTFRCDPISEHNRLYWYRQTLGQGPEFLTYFQNEAQLEKSRLLSDRFSAERPKGSFSTLEIQRTEQGDSAMYLCASSNRDRGVPYNEQFFGPGTRLTVL.

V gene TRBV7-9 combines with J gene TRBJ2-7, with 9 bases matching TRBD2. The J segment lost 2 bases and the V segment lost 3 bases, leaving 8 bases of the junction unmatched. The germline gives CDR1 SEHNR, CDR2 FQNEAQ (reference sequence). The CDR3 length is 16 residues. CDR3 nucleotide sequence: TGTGCCAGCAGCTTCCCCCTAGCGGGGACCCCCTACGAGCAGTACTTC. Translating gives CASSFPLAGTPYEQYF. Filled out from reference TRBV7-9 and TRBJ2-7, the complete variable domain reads DTGVSQNPRHKITKRGQNVTFRCDPISEHNRLYWYRQTLGQGPEFLTYFQNEAQLEKSRLLSDRFSAERPKGSFSTLEIQRTEQGDSAMYLCASSFPLAGTPYEQYFGPGTRLTVT.

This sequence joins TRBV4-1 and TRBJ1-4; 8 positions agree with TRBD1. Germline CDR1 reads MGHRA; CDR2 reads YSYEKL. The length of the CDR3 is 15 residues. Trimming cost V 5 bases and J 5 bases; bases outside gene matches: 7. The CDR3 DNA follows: TGCGCCAGCAGCGACACTCAGGGGGCGAATGAAAAACTGTTTTTT. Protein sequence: CASSDTQGANEKLFF.

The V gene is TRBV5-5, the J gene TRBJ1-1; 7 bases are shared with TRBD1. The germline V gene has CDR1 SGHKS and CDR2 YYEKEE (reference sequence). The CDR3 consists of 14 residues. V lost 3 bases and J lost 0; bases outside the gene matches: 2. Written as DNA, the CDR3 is TGTGCCAGCAGCTCAGGACAGGTGAACACTGAAGCTTTCTTT. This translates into CASSSGQVNTEAFF.

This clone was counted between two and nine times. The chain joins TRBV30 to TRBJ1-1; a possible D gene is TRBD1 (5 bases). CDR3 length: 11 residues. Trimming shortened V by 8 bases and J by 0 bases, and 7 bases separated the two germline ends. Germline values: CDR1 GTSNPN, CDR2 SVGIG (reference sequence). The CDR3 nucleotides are TGTGCCCAAGGGGTGAACACTGAAGCTTTCTTT. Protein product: CAQGVNTEAFF.

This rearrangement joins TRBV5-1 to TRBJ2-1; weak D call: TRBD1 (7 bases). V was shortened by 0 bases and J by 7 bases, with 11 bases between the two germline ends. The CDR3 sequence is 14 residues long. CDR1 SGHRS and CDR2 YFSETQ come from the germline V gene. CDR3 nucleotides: TGCGCCAGCAGCTTGGTGGCAGGGGGGAATGAGCAGTTCTTC. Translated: CASSLVAGGNEQFF.

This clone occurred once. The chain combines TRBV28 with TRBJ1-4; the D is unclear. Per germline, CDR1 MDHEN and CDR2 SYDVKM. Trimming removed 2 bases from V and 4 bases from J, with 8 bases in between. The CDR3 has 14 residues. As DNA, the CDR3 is TGTGCCAGCAGTTTACGCGGGAGTAATGAAAAACTGTTTTTT. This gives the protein CASSLRGSNEKLFF.

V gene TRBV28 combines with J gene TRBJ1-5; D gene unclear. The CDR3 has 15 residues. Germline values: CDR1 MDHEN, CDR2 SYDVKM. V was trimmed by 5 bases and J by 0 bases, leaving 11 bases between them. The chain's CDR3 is CASSPHTISNQPQHF. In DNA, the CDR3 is TGTGCCAGCAGTCCGCACACAATTAGCAATCAGCCCCAGCATTTT.

DNA for the CDR3: TGTGCCAGCAGCTTGCCGACTAGCGGTCCCTACGAGCAGTACTTC. This encodes CASSLPTSGPYEQYF. The chain uses TRBV5-4 and TRBJ2-7; 9 bases line up with TRBD2. With 1 base clipped from V and 2 bases from J, the junction kept 4 bases outside the gene matches. CDR3 length: 15 amino acids. Per the germline V gene, CDR1 is SGHNT and CDR2 is YYREEE (reference sequence).

CDR3 in DNA: TGTGCCAGCAGCCCGGGGGGGCCAAATACGCAGTATTTT. It is translated as CASSPGGPNTQYF. The chain combines TRBV7-2 with TRBJ2-3; 8 nucleotides agree with TRBD2. Trimming at V came to 5 bases and at J to 7 bases, leaving 5 bases not matched to a gene. Looked up from germline, CDR1 is SGHTA and CDR2 is FQGNSA. This CDR3 spans 13 amino acids.

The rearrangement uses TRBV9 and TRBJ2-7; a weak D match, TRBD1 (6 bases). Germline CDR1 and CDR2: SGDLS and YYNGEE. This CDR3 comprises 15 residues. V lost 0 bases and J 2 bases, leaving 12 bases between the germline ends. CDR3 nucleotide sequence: TGTGCCAGCAGCGTAGCTACAGGGACAACCTACGAGCAGTACTTC. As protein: CASSVATGTTYEQYF.

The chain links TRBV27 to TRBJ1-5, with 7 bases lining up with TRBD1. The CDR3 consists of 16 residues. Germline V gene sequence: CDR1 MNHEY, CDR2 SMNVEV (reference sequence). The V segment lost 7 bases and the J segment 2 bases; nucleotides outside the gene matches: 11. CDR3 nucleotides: TGTGCCAGCAAAAGCTTATACAGGGGTGGCAATCAGCCCCAGCATTTT. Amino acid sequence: CASKSLYRGGNQPQHF.

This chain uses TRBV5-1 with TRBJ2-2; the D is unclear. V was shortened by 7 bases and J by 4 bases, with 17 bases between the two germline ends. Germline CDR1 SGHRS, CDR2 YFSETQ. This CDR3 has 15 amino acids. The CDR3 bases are TGCGCCAGCTCACAAGCGCTCTCAACCACCGGGGAGCTGTTTTTT. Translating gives CASSQALSTTGELFF.

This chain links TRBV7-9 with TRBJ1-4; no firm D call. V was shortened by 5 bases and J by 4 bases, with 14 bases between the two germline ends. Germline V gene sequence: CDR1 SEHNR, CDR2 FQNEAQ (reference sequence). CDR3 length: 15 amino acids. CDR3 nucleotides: TGTGCCAGCAGCGACGGACTGGGAAGTAATGAAAAACTGTTTTTT. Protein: CASSDGLGSNEKLFF.

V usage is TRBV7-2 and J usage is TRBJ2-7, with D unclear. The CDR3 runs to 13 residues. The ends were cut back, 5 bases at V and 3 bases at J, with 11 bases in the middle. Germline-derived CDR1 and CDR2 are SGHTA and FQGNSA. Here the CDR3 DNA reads TGTGCCAGCAGCCAAGACACTTACTACGAGCAGTACTTC. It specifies CASSQDTYYEQYF.